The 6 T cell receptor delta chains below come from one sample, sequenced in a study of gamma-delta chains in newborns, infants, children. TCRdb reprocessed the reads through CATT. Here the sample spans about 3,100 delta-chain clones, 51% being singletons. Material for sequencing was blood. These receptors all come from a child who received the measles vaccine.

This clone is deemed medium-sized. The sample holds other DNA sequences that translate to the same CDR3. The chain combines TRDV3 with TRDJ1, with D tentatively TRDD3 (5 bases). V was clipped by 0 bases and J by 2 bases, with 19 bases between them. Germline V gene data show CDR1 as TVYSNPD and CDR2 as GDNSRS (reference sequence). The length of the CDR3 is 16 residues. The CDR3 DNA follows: TGTGCCTTTAGCTACGGCTCTGGGTTGTCTACCGATAAACTCATCTTT. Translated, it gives CAFSYGSGLSTDKLIF.

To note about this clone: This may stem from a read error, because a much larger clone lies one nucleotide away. CDR3 bases: TGTGCTCTTGGGGAACGGAACCCTTCCCCTCGGGACTGGCCTAAAAGGTACGCCGATAAACTCATCTTT. Translated, it gives CALGERNPSPRDWPKRYADKLIF. This sequence joins TRDV1 and TRDJ1; D may be TRDD2 (6 bases). The CDR3 sequence is 23 residues long. The V gene's germline CDR1 is TSWWSYY and CDR2 QGS. Trimming stripped 1 base from V and 3 bases from J, with 36 bases between.

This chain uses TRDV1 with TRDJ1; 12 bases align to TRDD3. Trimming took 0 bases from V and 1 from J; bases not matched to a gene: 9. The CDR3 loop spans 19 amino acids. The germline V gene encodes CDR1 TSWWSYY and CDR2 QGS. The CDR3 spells CALGELAQGLGDTTDKLIF. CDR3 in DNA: TGTGCTCTTGGGGAACTGGCCCAGGGACTGGGGGATACCACCGATAAACTCATCTTT.

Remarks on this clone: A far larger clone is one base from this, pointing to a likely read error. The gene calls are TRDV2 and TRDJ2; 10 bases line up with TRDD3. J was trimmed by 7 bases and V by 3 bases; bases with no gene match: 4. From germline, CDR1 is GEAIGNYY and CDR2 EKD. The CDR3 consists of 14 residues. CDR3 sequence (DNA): TGTGCCTGTGACCTCCTGGGGGATAGAGCACAACTCTTCTTT. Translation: CACDLLGDRAQLFF.

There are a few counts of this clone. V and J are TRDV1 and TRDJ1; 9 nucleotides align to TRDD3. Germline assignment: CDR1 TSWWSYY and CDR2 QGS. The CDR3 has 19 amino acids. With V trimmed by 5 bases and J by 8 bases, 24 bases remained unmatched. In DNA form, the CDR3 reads TGTGCTCTTGGGAAAAAACCCACATACTGGGGGACCAAGGTGCTAAAACTCATCTTT. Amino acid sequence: CALGKKPTYWGTKVLKLIF.

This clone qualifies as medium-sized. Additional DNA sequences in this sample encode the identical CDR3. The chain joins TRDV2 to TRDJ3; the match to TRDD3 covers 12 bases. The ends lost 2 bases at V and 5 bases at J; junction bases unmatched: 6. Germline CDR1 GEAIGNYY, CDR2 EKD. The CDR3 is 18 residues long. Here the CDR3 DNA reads TGTGCCTGTGACAGCACTGGGGGATACTCAGGGGACACCCGACAGATGTTTTTC. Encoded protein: CACDSTGGYSGDTRQMFF.